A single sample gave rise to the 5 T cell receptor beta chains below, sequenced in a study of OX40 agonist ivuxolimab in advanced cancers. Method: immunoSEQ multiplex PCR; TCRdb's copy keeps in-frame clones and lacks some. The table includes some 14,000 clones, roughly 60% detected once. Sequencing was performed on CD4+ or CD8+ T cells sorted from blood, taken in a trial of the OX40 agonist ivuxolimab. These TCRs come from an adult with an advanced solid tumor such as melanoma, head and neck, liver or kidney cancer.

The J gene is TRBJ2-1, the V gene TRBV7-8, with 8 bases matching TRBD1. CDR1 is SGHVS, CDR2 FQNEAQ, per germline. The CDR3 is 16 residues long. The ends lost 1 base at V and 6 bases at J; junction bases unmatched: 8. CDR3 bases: TGTGCCAGCAGCTTAGGGGCAGGACAGGGTGGCAATGAGCAGTTCTTC. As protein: CASSLGAGQGGNEQFF.

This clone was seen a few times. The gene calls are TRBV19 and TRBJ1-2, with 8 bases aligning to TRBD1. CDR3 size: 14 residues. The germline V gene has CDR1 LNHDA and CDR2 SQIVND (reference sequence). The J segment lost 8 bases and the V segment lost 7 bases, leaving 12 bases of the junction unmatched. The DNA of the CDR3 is TGTGCCAGTAACCGGGACAGGTACCGCGACGGCTACACCTTC. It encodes CASNRDRYRDGYTF.

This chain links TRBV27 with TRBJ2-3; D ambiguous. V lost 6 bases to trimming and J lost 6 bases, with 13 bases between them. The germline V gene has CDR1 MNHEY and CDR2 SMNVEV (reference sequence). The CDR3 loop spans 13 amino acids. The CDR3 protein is CASSSMAVDTQYF. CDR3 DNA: TGTGCCAGCAGCTCGATGGCTGTCGATACGCAGTATTTT.

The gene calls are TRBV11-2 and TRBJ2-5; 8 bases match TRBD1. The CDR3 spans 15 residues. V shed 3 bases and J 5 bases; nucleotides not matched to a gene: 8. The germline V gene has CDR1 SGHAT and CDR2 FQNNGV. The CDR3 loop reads CASSLYSGGWETQYF. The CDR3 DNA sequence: TGTGCCAGCAGCTTGTATTCAGGGGGCTGGGAGACCCAGTACTTC. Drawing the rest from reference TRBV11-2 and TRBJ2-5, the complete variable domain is EAGVAQSPRYKIIEKRQSVAFWCNPISGHATLYWYQQILGQGPKLLIQFQNNGVVDDSQLPKDRFSAERLKGVDSTLKIQPAKLEDSAVYLCASSLYSGGWETQYFGPGTRLLVL.

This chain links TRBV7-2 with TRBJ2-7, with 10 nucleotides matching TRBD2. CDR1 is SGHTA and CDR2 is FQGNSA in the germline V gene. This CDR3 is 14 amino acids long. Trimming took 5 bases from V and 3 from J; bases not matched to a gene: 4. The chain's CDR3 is CASSQLAGLYEQYF. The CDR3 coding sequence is TGTGCCAGCAGCCAACTAGCGGGGCTCTACGAGCAGTACTTC. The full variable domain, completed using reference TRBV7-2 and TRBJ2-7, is GAGVSQSPSNKVTEKGKDVELRCDPISGHTALYWYRQSLGQGLEFLIYFQGNSAPDKSGLPSDRFSAERTGGSVSTLTIQRTQQEDSAVYLCASSQLAGLYEQYFGPGTRLTVT.